These 11 T cell receptor beta chains were all obtained from the same sample, sequenced in a study of sequential checkpoint blockade in melanoma. Clones were sequenced by immunoSEQ multiplex PCR, and TCRdb holds only the in-frame ones, with some missing. The sample has some 22,000 clones; around 30% are singletons. Treatment here: randomized to nivolumab then ipilimumab (arm A) or the reverse (arm B). The sample here was tumor tissue (inferred from file names), taken from a patient given nivolumab and ipilimumab in sequence. These receptors were obtained from a human donor with melanoma.

The gene calls are TRBV6-8 and TRBJ2-3; TRBD1 is a possible D gene (6 bases). Germline values: CDR1 MNHGY, CDR2 SAAAGT. The ends were cut back, 10 bases at V and 0 bases at J, with 17 bases in the middle. The CDR3 is 15 residues long. The CDR3 region is CAIQLGAQSTDTQYF. In DNA, the CDR3 is TGTGCCATACAACTGGGGGCTCAAAGCACAGATACGCAGTATTTT.

This chain links TRBV4-1 with TRBJ1-2; 8 bases fit TRBD1. Germline-derived CDR1 and CDR2 are MGHRA and YSYEKL. The CDR3 runs 15 residues. After removal of 0 bases from V and 6 bases from J, the junction contained 6 bases not matched to a gene. The CDR3 bases are TGCGCCAGCAGCCAAGACCGGACAGGGTGGAATGGCTACACCTTC. It specifies CASSQDRTGWNGYTF.

This rearrangement joins TRBV11-3 to TRBJ2-5; 8 bases fit TRBD2. V gave up 5 bases and J gave up 3 bases; unmatched junction bases: 11. This CDR3 contains 16 residues. Germline V CDR1 and CDR2: SGHNT, YENEEA. The CDR3 is CASSPSTGTREETQYF. The CDR3 nucleotides are TGTGCCAGCAGCCCAAGTACCGGGACTAGGGAAGAGACCCAGTACTTC.

The chain recombines TRBV18 with TRBJ1-2; TRBD1 might be the D (5 bases). This CDR3 spans 12 amino acids. Trimming stripped 3 bases from V and 7 bases from J, with 9 bases between. CDR1 and CDR2 (germline): KGHSH, LQKENI. CDR3 sequence reads: CASSPRDAGYTF. The CDR3 DNA sequence: TGTGCCAGCTCACCGAGGGACGCTGGCTACACCTTC.

The rearrangement links TRBV5-1 to TRBJ2-7, with D possibly called TRBD1 or TRBD2 (7 bases each). Germline CDR1 reads SGHRS; CDR2 reads YFSETQ. This CDR3 contains 15 residues. Between the trimmed V and J ends, which lost 0 bases and 1 base, there was a span of 11 bases. The chain's CDR3 is CASSLGQGGSYEQYF. CDR3 in DNA: TGCGCCAGCAGCTTGGGACAGGGAGGGTCCTACGAGCAGTACTTC.

This clone was seen at least ten times. V usage is TRBV11-3 and J usage is TRBJ2-7; 10 bases line up with TRBD1. This CDR3 spans 15 amino acids. Losses at the gene ends were 2 bases for V and 5 bases for J; bases not matched to a gene: 6. The germline V gene encodes CDR1 SGHNT and CDR2 YENEEA. In DNA, the CDR3 is TGTGCCAGCAGCTTAACCGGGACAGGGGCTCACGAGCAGTACTTC. Amino acid sequence: CASSLTGTGAHEQYF. The variable domain in full, completed from reference TRBV11-3 and TRBJ2-7, reads EAGVVQSPRYKIIEKKQPVAFWCNPISGHNTLYWYLQNLGQGPELLIRYENEEAVDDSQLPKDRFSAERLKGVDSTLKIQPAELGDSAVYLCASSLTGTGAHEQYFGPGTRLTVT.

This clone was counted only a few times. The chain employs TRBV7-4 and TRBJ2-7; D unclear. V dropped 4 bases and J dropped 4 bases, with 11 bases sitting between them. The germline gives CDR1 SGHVT, CDR2 SQSDAQ. This CDR3 is built from 13 residues. CDR3 nucleotides: TGTGCCAGCAGCTCCGAATCCCTTTACGAGCAGTACTTC. Amino acids: CASSSESLYEQYF.

The genes are TRBV19 and TRBJ1-5; a weak D match, TRBD1 (6 bases). The CDR3 contains 14 residues. Germline V CDR1 and CDR2: LNHDA, SQIVND (reference sequence). Trimming removed 7 bases from V and 1 base from J, with 11 bases in between. This chain's CDR3 is CASTKGGSNQPQHF. CDR3 DNA sequence: TGTGCCAGTACTAAGGGGGGAAGCAATCAGCCCCAGCATTTT.

The table lists this clone with a count of one. The chain recombines TRBV19 with TRBJ2-1; 9 bases are a match to TRBD1. The V gene end was trimmed by 7 bases and the J gene end by 5 bases; junction bases not matched to a gene: 6. Germline CDR1 is LNHDA and CDR2 is SQIVND (reference sequence). This CDR3 region has 14 residues. The CDR3 DNA is TGTGCCAGTACCTTACAGGGGGCAAACAATGAGCAGTTCTTC. Translating it yields CASTLQGANNEQFF.

V is TRBV5-1 and J is TRBJ1-4, with TRBD1 as a possible D gene (5 bases). CDR1 and CDR2 (germline): SGHRS, YFSETQ. V shed 3 bases and J shed 0 bases, with 9 bases lying between them. The CDR3 is 15 amino acids. For the CDR3, the DNA is TGCGCCAGCAGCTCACAGACAGCAACTAATGAAAAACTGTTTTTT. It yields the protein CASSSQTATNEKLFF.

The genes are TRBV19 and TRBJ1-2; D not certain. Deletions cut 5 bases from V and 4 bases from J, with 11 bases between. CDR1 LNHDA and CDR2 SQIVND come from the germline V gene (reference sequence). The CDR3 covers 13 residues. CDR3 coding DNA: TGTGCCAGTAGTGCCGGACTATCCTATGGCTACACCTTC. Residues: CASSAGLSYGYTF.